Following are 28 T cell receptor beta chains from one sample sequenced in a study of T cells in Graves' hyperthyroidism and ophthalmopathy (dated by TCRdb to the late 2010s). The library came from multiplex PCR. TCRdb records Illumina HiSeq 2000 as the sequencer. The TCR beta CDR3 regions were amplified from RNA transcripts. For the first round of RT-PCR on the TCR CDR3, the HTBI primer set was used together with the Qiagen OneStep RT-PCR kit. Using fastp trimming at Q25 and MiXCR clonotype assembly, TCRdb reanalyzed the public sequencing data and kept in-frame beta chains. Here each entry gathers all rows of one CDR3 protein and keeps the most common genes and DNA. For this sample there are 400,000 to 600,000 distinct CDR3 sequences; about 20% appear just once. Jointly, the top ten make up around 27% of the sample. The sample comprised blood. These TCRs come from a man between 18 and 29 years old with Graves' hyperthyroidism.

This chain links TRBV5-1 with TRBJ2-7, with 8 nucleotides matching TRBD1. V was clipped by 2 bases and J by 7 bases; unmatched bases: 11. Germline lookup yields CDR1 SGHRS and CDR2 YFSETQ. The CDR3 length is 15 residues. CDR3 protein: CASSLQPTGEGEQYF. The CDR3 bases are TGCGCCAGCAGCTTACAGCCGACAGGGGAAGGGGAGCAGTACTTC.

This chain joins TRBV6-1 and TRBJ1-1; D is uncertain. Germline lookup yields CDR1 MNHNS and CDR2 SASEGT. V was pared by 4 bases and J by 4 bases, with 19 bases between. The CDR3 runs to 16 residues. For the CDR3, the DNA is TGTGCCAGCAGTGCAAACCTCGGCGGGGAGGGCACTGAAGCTTTCTTT. This encodes CASSANLGGEGTEAFF.

This clonotype was detected only a few times. The chain is built from TRBV6-1 and TRBJ1-5; the match to TRBD1 covers 8 bases. V shed 7 bases, J shed 6 bases, and the junction held 5 bases outside the gene matches. There are 13 residues in the CDR3. Germline V gene lookup returns CDR1 MNHNS and CDR2 SASEGT. The CDR3: CASKEQGGQPQHF. CDR3 nucleotides: TGTGCCAGCAAAGAACAGGGGGGTCAGCCCCAGCATTTT.

V gene TRBV4-1 combines with J gene TRBJ2-2; 9 bases map to TRBD1. Germline assignment: CDR1 MGHRA and CDR2 YSYEKL. J gave up 2 bases and V 4 bases, and 8 bases lay outside the gene matches. The CDR3 contains 17 residues. CDR3 DNA sequence: TGCGCCAGCAGCCGATCGACAGGGGGAGGAAACACCGGGGAGCTGTTTTTT. It yields the protein CASSRSTGGGNTGELFF.

This clonotype was observed many times. The CDR3 loop is CASSLERVTGELFF. The DNA of the CDR3 is TGTGCCAGCAGCTTAGAAAGGGTCACCGGGGAGCTGTTTTTT. The chain joins TRBV11-2 to TRBJ2-2; D not certain. Germline-derived CDR1 and CDR2 are SGHAT and FQNNGV. This CDR3 is 14 amino acids long. V shed 0 bases and J shed 4 bases, with 6 bases lying between them.

This clonotype was seen repeatedly, ten times or more. The chain joins TRBV19 to TRBJ1-1; D perhaps matches TRBD1 (6 bases). This CDR3 is built from 11 residues. V gave up 10 bases and J gave up 6 bases, with 12 bases separating them. Germline V gene data show CDR1 as LNHDA and CDR2 as SQIVND (reference sequence). The DNA for the CDR3 is TGTGCCACACTAAAGGGGGCTGAAGCTTTCTTT. As protein: CATLKGAEAFF.

This clonotype appeared many times. The chain carries TRBV20-1 and TRBJ2-7, with D possibly called TRBD1 or TRBD2 (5 bases each). CDR3 length: 15 residues. Between the trimmed V and J ends, which lost 6 bases and 3 bases, there was a span of 21 bases. Germline V gene lookup returns CDR1 DFQATT and CDR2 SNEGSKA (reference sequence). Written as DNA, the CDR3 is TGCAGTGCCCGAATTCCTCGGGACGTGGGCTACGAGCAGTACTTC. Its translation: CSARIPRDVGYEQYF.

The rearrangement joins TRBV6-1 to TRBJ1-1; possible D gene TRBD1, 6 bases. Deletions cut 8 bases from V and 1 base from J, with 17 bases between. Germline CDR1 reads MNHNS; CDR2 reads SASEGT. The CDR3 spans 15 residues. Here the CDR3 reads CASWERGGPNTEAFF. In DNA form, the CDR3 reads TGTGCCAGCTGGGAAAGGGGGGGACCGAACACTGAAGCTTTCTTT.

V gene TRBV9 combines with J gene TRBJ1-4; no firm D call. CDR3 length: 17 residues. Germline CDR1 reads SGDLS; CDR2 reads YYNGEE. V was clipped by 3 bases and J by 0 bases, with 15 bases between them. This CDR3 reads CASSGGRDLTTNEKLFF. The CDR3 bases are TGTGCCAGCAGCGGTGGGAGGGATCTAACAACTAATGAAAAACTGTTTTTT. The entire variable domain, with the rest obtained from reference TRBV9 and TRBJ1-4, is as follows: DSGVTQTPKHLITATGQRVTLRCSPRSGDLSVYWYQQSLDQGLQFLIQYYNGEERAKGNILERFSAQQFPDLHSELNLSSLELGDSALYFCASSGGRDLTTNEKLFFGSGTQLSVL.

Ten or more counts support this clonotype. V usage is TRBV20-1 and J usage is TRBJ2-5; 9 nucleotides match TRBD2. This CDR3 has 15 residues. The V gene's germline CDR1 is DFQATT and CDR2 SNEGSKA (reference sequence). V trimming: 3 bases; J trimming: 1 base; junction bases outside the gene matches: 6. In nucleotides, the CDR3 is TGCAGTGCTAGCGATAGCGGGGGTGGCCAAGAGACCCAGTACTTC. Its translation is CSASDSGGGQETQYF.

The table lists this clonotype with many counts. The chain has TRBV6-5 and TRBJ2-2, with unresolved D. V lost 2 bases, J lost 4 bases, and 14 bases lay in between. The CDR3 has 16 amino acids. Germline V gene lookup returns CDR1 MNHEY and CDR2 SVGAGI. The CDR3 spells CASSYLQQRGTGELFF. CDR3 sequence (DNA): TGTGCCAGCAGTTACCTTCAGCAAAGAGGCACCGGGGAGCTGTTTTTT.

The CDR3 reads CASSAFRGRGNTIYF. The CDR3 DNA follows: TGTGCCAGCAGTGCATTCAGGGGGCGAGGAAACACCATATATTTT. J is TRBJ1-3 and V is TRBV12-3 or TRBV12-4; 8 bases align to TRBD1. V was pared by 5 bases and J by 4 bases, with 7 bases of the junction left unmatched. This CDR3 region has 15 residues.

This clonotype was counted ten times or more. The rearrangement uses TRBV2 and TRBJ1-2; unclear D gene. CDR1 and CDR2 from the germline V gene are SNHLY and FYNNEI. CDR3 length: 12 amino acids. V was clipped by 7 bases and J by 7 bases, with 13 bases between them. DNA of the CDR3: TGTGCCAGCAAAACGATGTGGGGTGGCTACACCTTC. This codes for CASKTMWGGYTF.

This clonotype has a count of ten or more. The chain recombines TRBV19 with TRBJ1-5, with TRBD1 identical over 8 bases. The germline V gene encodes CDR1 LNHDA and CDR2 SQIVND (reference sequence). CDR3 size: 13 residues. J lost 2 bases, V lost 8 bases, and 2 bases had no gene match. The CDR3 here is CASSDRGNQPQHF. The CDR3 DNA reads as TGTGCCAGTTCGGACAGGGGCAATCAGCCCCAGCATTTT.

This clonotype appeared many times. V gene TRBV28 combines with J gene TRBJ1-2; TRBD1 agrees at 7 bases. The CDR3 length is 14 residues. From germline, CDR1 is MDHEN and CDR2 SYDVKM. Trimming cost V 3 bases and J 6 bases; bases outside gene matches: 7. CDR3 protein: CASSLTGSAHGYTF. The CDR3 bases are TGTGCCAGCAGTTTGACAGGGTCGGCTCATGGCTACACCTTC.

This sequence joins TRBV11-2 and TRBJ2-5; perhaps D is TRBD1 or TRBD2 (5 bases each). Germline loops: CDR1 SGHAT, CDR2 FQNNGV. Trimming removed 3 bases from V and 2 bases from J, with 16 bases in between. The CDR3 length is 16 residues. The CDR3 here is CASSFGAAGSQETQYF. The DNA of the CDR3 is TGTGCCAGCAGCTTCGGGGCCGCAGGGTCACAAGAGACCCAGTACTTC.

The V and J genes are TRBV20-1 and TRBJ2-5; D is undetermined. V dropped 1 base and J dropped 2 bases, with 11 bases sitting between them. The CDR3 spans 14 residues. Germline-derived CDR1 and CDR2 are DFQATT and SNEGSKA (reference sequence). CDR3 sequence: CSARARVGQETQYF. CDR3 nucleotides: TGCAGTGCTAGAGCGCGCGTGGGGCAAGAGACCCAGTACTTC.

This clonotype was detected ten times or more. The chain joins TRBV20-1 to TRBJ2-7, with 8 positions matching TRBD2. The CDR3 runs 13 residues. Looked up from germline, CDR1 is DFQATT and CDR2 is SNEGSKA (reference sequence). After removal of 8 bases from V and 1 base from J, the junction contained 7 bases not matched to a gene. This CDR3 is CSLRGGVSYEQYF. CDR3 nucleotide sequence: TGCAGTCTTCGGGGGGGGGTGTCCTACGAGCAGTACTTC.

Notes on this clonotype: This is likely an artifact of a read error, given a far larger clone one base away. V gene TRBV30 combines with J gene TRBJ1-1; D call uncertain. Germline loops: CDR1 GTSNPN, CDR2 SVGIG (reference sequence). CDR3 length equals 13 residues. V lost 5 bases to trimming and J lost 0 bases, with 10 bases between them. The CDR3 DNA reads TGTGCCTGGGGCGGTGGGATGAACACTGAAGCTTTCTTT. Encoded protein: CAWGGGMNTEAFF.

V gene TRBV20-1 combines with J gene TRBJ1-1, with D possibly TRBD1 on 5 matching bases. V lost 0 bases and J 4 bases, leaving 12 bases between the germline ends. The length of the CDR3 is 14 residues. CDR1 DFQATT and CDR2 SNEGSKA come from the germline V gene (reference sequence). CDR3 loop: CSAREREGSTEAFF. CDR3 DNA sequence: TGCAGTGCTAGAGAACGGGAGGGGTCCACTGAAGCTTTCTTT.

This clonotype was picked up many times. The gene calls are TRBV7-9 and TRBJ2-7; D might be TRBD2 (5 bases). V lost 0 bases, J lost 6 bases, and 24 bases lay in between. The CDR3 runs 18 residues. Germline V lookup: CDR1 SEHNR, CDR2 FQNEAQ (reference sequence). CDR3: CASSLAREGSSVRGEQYF. The CDR3 DNA sequence: TGTGCCAGCAGCTTAGCGCGTGAGGGCTCGAGCGTCCGGGGCGAGCAGTACTTC.

This clonotype was seen ten or more times. This chain links TRBV27 with TRBJ1-5; 9 nucleotides agree with TRBD1. Trimming removed 2 bases from V and 2 bases from J; junction bases left unmatched: 13. Germline lookup yields CDR1 MNHEY and CDR2 SMNVEV (reference sequence). This CDR3 is built from 19 residues. The CDR3, as DNA: TGTGCCAGCAGTTTAGGGTGGGGACAGGGAAGTATGGGCAATCAGCCCCAGCATTTT. It codes for CASSLGWGQGSMGNQPQHF.

The DNA for the CDR3 is TGTGCCAGCTCACCTCTAGGACAACAAGAGACCCAGTACTTC. It yields the protein CASSPLGQQETQYF. The J gene is TRBJ2-5, the V gene TRBV18; D perhaps matches TRBD1 (5 bases). This CDR3 is built from 14 residues. The germline gives CDR1 KGHSH, CDR2 LQKENI. The V end lost 3 bases, the J end lost 2 bases, and 10 bases lay between the germline ends.

This clonotype has at least ten counts. The chain uses TRBV27 and TRBJ1-1; maybe TRBD1 (5 bases). Trimming removed 5 bases from V and 3 bases from J, with 13 bases in between. The CDR3 runs to 14 residues. From germline, CDR1 is MNHEY and CDR2 SMNVEV (reference sequence). This CDR3 reads CASSRQGGDTEAFF. The CDR3 DNA sequence: TGTGCCAGCAGTCGTCAGGGAGGGGACACTGAAGCTTTCTTT.

There are a few counts of this clonotype. CDR3 loop: CASREGGGSEQYF. The DNA for the CDR3 is TGTGCCAGCAGGGAAGGGGGGGGGAGCGAGCAGTACTTC. The chain carries TRBV7-2 and TRBJ2-7; D might be TRBD2 (7 bases). The length of the CDR3 is 13 residues. Germline V gives CDR1 SGHTA, CDR2 FQGNSA. Trimming cost V 6 bases and J 6 bases, with 15 bases left between them. Full variable domain (rest looked up from reference TRBV7-2 and TRBJ2-7): GAGVSQSPSNKVTEKGKDVELRCDPISGHTALYWYRQSLGQGLEFLIYFQGNSAPDKSGLPSDRFSAERTGGSVSTLTIQRTQQEDSAVYLCASREGGGSEQYFGPGTRLTVT.

This chain links TRBV28 with TRBJ2-7; 8 nucleotides line up with TRBD2. V lost 5 bases to trimming and J lost 3 bases; unmatched junction nucleotides: 6. CDR1 and CDR2 (germline): MDHEN, SYDVKM. The CDR3 runs 14 residues. This chain's CDR3 is CASSPGGTSYEQYF. The CDR3 DNA sequence: TGTGCCAGCAGTCCCGGCGGGACTAGCTACGAGCAGTACTTC.

As concerns this clonotype: A much larger clone sits a single nucleotide away, making a read error possible. V gene TRBV29-1 combines with J gene TRBJ2-2, with D uncertain. The CDR3 extends over 11 amino acids. Trimming took 6 bases from V and 3 from J, leaving 5 bases between them. Germline CDR1 is SQVTM and CDR2 is ANQGSEA. The CDR3 nucleotides read TGCAGCGTGTGTGACACCGGGGAGCTGTTTTTT. This codes for CSVCDTGELFF.

This clonotype occurred many times. The gene calls are TRBV2 and TRBJ1-5; weak D call: TRBD1 (5 bases). Trimming stripped 6 bases from V and 3 bases from J, with 12 bases between. Germline-derived CDR1 and CDR2 are SNHLY and FYNNEI. There are 14 residues in the CDR3. The CDR3 nucleotides read TGTGCCAGCAGCACCCGGGGACCCAATCAGCCCCAGCATTTT. Its translation: CASSTRGPNQPQHF.